This TCR beta chain was sequenced during a study of early T cells in non-severe SARS-CoV-2 infection. Across the study: Unsorted whole blood bulk RNA was sequenced, with unpaired chains.

Germline V gene sequence: CDR1 SGHDT, CDR2 YYEEEE. V was trimmed by 7 bases and J by 0 bases, leaving 14 bases between them. The CDR3 runs 15 residues. Attachment of unique molecular identifiers to individual cDNA molecules was performed. TCRdb re-called the 5' RACE reads through MiXCR, storing one row per CDR3 protein. Among roughly 58,000 distinct CDR3 sequences listed, roughly 10% were seen once. This clonotype was observed a few times. Antigen unknown. The study, taken as a whole, reports: Private and CD4 specificities were missed by VDJdb matching, which favored anti-spike CD8 responses.

This sequence originates from an adult who was a healthcare worker with PCR-confirmed SARS-CoV-2 infection or an uninfected control (not recorded which). J is TRBJ1-5 and V is TRBV5-6, with no clear D. Sequencing used whole blood. The CDR3 sequence is CASSEASYSNQPQHF. DNA for the CDR3: TGTGCCAGCTCTGAGGCCTCTTATAGCAATCAGCCCCAGCATTTT.